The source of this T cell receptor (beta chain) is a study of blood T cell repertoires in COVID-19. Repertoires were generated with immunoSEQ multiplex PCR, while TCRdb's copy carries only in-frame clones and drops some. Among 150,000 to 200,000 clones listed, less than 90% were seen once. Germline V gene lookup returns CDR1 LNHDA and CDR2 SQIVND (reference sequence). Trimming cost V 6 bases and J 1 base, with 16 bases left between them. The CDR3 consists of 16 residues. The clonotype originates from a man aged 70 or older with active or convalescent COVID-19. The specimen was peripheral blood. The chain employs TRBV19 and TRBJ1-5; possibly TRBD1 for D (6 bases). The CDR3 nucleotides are TGTGCCAGTAGGGTGACAGGCGCCTCAAGCAATCAGCCCCAGCATTTT. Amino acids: CASRVTGASSNQPQHF.